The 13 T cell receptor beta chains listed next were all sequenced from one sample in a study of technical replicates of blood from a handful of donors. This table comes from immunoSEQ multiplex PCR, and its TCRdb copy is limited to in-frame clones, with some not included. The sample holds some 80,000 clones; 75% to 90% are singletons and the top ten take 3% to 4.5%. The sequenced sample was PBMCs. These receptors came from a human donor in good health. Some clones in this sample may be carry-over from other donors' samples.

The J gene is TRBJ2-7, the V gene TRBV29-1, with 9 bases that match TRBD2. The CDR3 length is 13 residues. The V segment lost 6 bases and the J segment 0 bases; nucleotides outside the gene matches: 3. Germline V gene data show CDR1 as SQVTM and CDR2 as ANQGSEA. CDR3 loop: CSVTSGHSYEQYF. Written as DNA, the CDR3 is TGCAGCGTAACTAGCGGGCACTCCTACGAGCAGTACTTC.

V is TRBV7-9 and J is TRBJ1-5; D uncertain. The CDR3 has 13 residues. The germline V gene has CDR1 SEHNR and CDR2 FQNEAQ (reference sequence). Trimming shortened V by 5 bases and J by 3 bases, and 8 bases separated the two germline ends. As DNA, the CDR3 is TGTGCCAGCAGCCCTTGGGCCAATCAGCCCCAGCATTTT. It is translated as CASSPWANQPQHF.

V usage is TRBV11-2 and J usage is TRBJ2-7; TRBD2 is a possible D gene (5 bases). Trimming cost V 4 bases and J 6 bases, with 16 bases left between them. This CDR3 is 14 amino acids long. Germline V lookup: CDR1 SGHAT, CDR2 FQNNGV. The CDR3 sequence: CASSSDRTSAEQYF. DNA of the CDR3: TGTGCCAGCAGCTCGGATAGGACTTCCGCCGAGCAGTACTTC.

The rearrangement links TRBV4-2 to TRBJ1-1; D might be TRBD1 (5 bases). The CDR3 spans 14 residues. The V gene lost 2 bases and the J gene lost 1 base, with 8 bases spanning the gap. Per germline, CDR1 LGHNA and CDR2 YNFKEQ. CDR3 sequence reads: CASSQPDRNTEAFF. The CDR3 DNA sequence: TGTGCCAGCAGCCAACCCGACAGGAACACTGAAGCTTTCTTT.

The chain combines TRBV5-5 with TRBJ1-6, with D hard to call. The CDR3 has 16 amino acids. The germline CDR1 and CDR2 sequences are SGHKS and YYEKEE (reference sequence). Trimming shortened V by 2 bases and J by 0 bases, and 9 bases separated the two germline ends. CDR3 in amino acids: CASSLVESSYNSPLHF. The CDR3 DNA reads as TGTGCCAGCAGCTTAGTAGAAAGCTCCTATAATTCACCCCTCCACTTT.

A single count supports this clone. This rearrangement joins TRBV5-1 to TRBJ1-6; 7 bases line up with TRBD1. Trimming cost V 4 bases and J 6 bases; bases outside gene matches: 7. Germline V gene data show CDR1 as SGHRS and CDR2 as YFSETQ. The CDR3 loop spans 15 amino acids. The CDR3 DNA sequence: TGCGCCAGCAGCGCCTCCGGGACAGTTAATTCACCCCTCCACTTT. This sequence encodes CASSASGTVNSPLHF. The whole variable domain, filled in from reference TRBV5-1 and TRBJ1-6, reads KAGVTQTPRYLIKTRGQQVTLSCSPISGHRSVSWYQQTPGQGLQFLFEYFSETQRNKGNFPGRFSGRQFSNSRSEMNVSTLELGDSALYLCASSASGTVNSPLHFGNGTRLTVT.

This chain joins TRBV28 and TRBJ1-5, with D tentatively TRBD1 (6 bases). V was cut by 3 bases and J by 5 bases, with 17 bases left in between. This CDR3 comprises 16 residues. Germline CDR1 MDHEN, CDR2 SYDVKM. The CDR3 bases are TGTGCCAGCAGTTTCCGGAGGGGGGGCTTGGATCAGCCCCAGCATTTT. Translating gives CASSFRRGGLDQPQHF.

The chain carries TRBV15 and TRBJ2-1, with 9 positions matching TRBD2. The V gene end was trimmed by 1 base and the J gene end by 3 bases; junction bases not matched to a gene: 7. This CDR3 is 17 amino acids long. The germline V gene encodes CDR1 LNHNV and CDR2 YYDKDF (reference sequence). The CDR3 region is CATSRVSVAGVYNEQFF. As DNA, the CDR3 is TGTGCCACCAGCAGAGTCAGCGTAGCGGGGGTCTACAATGAGCAGTTCTTC.

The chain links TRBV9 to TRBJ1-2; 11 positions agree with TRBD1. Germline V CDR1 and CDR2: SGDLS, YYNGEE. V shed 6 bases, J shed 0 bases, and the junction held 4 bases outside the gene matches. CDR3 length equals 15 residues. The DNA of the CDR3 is TGTGCCAGCACCGGGACAGGGGGATCTAACTATGGCTACACCTTC. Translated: CASTGTGGSNYGYTF.

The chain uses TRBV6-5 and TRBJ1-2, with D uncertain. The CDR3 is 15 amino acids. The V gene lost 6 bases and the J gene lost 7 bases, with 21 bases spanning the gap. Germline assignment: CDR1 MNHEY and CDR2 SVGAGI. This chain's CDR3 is CASSYVRGIASGYTF. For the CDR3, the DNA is TGTGCCAGCAGCTACGTCCGGGGAATCGCCTCTGGCTACACCTTC.

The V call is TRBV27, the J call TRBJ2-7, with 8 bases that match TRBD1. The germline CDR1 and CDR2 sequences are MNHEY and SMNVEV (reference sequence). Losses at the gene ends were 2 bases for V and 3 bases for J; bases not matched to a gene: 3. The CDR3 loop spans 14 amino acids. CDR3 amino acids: CASSLVGQVYEQYF. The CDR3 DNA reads TGTGCCAGCAGTTTAGTGGGACAGGTCTACGAGCAGTACTTC.

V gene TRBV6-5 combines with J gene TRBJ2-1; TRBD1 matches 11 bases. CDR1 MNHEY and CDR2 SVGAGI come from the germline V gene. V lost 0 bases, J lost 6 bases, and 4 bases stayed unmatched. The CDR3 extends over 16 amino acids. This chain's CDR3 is CASSYSPGQGGNEQFF. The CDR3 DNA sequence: TGTGCCAGCAGTTACTCCCCGGGACAGGGGGGCAATGAGCAGTTCTTC.

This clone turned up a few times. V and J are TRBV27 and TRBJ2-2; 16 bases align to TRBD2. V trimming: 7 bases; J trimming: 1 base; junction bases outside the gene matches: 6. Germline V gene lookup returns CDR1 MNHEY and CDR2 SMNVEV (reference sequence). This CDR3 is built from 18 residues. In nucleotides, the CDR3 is TGTGCCAGCATGAAGGGACTAGCGGGGGGGATGAACACCGGGGAGCTGTTTTTT. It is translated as CASMKGLAGGMNTGELFF.